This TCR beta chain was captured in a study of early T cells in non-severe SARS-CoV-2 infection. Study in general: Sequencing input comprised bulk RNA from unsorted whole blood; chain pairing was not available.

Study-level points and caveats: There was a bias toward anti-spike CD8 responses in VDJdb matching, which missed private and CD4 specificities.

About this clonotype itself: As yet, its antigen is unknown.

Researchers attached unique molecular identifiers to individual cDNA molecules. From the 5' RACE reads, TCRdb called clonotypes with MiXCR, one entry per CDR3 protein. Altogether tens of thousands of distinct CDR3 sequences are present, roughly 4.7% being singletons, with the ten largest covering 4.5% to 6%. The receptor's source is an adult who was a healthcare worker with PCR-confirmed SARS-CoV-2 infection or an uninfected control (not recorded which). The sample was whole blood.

CDR3 residues: CASSQDRWTGAPEQYF. The CDR3 DNA reads TGTGCCAGCAGCCAAGATCGCTGGACAGGGGCACCCGAGCAGTACTTC. V is TRBV14 and J is TRBJ2-7; 9 bases are a match to TRBD1. The germline V gene encodes CDR1 SGHDN and CDR2 FVKESK. V trimming: 0 bases; J trimming: 6 bases; junction bases outside the gene matches: 9. CDR3 length equals 16 residues.